This is a list of T cell receptor beta chains from one sample in a study of T cell responses to AZD1222 COVID-19 vaccine. Produced via immunoSEQ multiplex PCR; TCRdb's table is partial and in-frame only. This table holds roughly 100,000 clones, more than 70% found once. The sequencing used peripheral blood, collected on day 0 of AZD1222 vaccination. The receptors shown here come from an adult in good health. CDR3s include the opening cysteine and the closing phenylalanine or tryptophan. Fields, in order: V gene, CDR3 length, clone size, J gene, D gene, CDR3 DNA, CDR3 protein. The D gene is left open where the match is weak. Rows give clone size only sometimes, using once, few, many, or a class for an expanded clone.

TRBV12-3/TRBV12-4	11	once	TRBJ2-5	-	TGTGCCAGCAGTTTGCGTGAGACCCAGTACTTC	CASSLRETQYF
TRBV2	13	-	TRBJ2-1	-	TGTGCCAGCTCCCCGGACTTCGGTGATGAGCAGTTCTTC	CASSPDFGDEQFF
TRBV9	14	once	TRBJ2-1	-	TGTGCCGGAACAGGGAAAGGGCCCTACAATGAGCAGTTCTTC	CAGTGKGPYNEQFF
TRBV19	15	-	TRBJ1-5	-	TGTGCCAGCTCCAGCCTGACTAGGGGCCATCAGCCCCAGCATTTT	CASSSLTRGHQPQHF
TRBV19	13	-	TRBJ2-5	-	TGTGCCAGTAGTGAGGGAGACCAAGAGACCCAGTACTTC	CASSEGDQETQYF
TRBV6-5	14	-	TRBJ2-2	TRBD2	TGTGCCAGCAGCCCCCCGGGAGGGGCCGGGGAGCTGTTTTTT	CASSPPGGAGELFF
TRBV13	17	-	TRBJ2-1	-	TGTGCCAGCAGCCCGATGGTAGGGGGAGGTACCTACAATGAGCAGTTCTTC	CASSPMVGGGTYNEQFF
TRBV3-1/TRBV3-2	19	-	TRBJ2-5	TRBD2	TGTGCCAGCAGCCGAAGATCGGGGACTAGCGGGGGCGCGGGGGAGACCCAGTACTTC	CASSRRSGTSGGAGETQYF
TRBV25-1	16	-	TRBJ1-2	TRBD1	TGTGCCAGCAGTGAGGGTAACAGGGGGCGATTCAATGGCTACACCTTC	CASSEGNRGRFNGYTF
TRBV19	14	-	TRBJ2-1	TRBD2	TGTGCCACCCAAAGAGCGGGAGTGATCTATGAGCAGTTCTTC	CATQRAGVIYEQFF
TRBV6-5	15	-	TRBJ1-3	-	TGTGCCAGCACGAGGGGAGCCCGTGTTGGAAACACCATATATTTT	CASTRGARVGNTIYF
TRBV19	13	-	TRBJ2-1	TRBD1	TGTGCCAGTAGTAGACAGGGGGCTAATGAGCAGTTCTTC	CASSRQGANEQFF
TRBV7-2	14	-	TRBJ1-2	-	TGTGCCAGCAGCCCCGGGCGGGAATCCTATGGCTACACCTTC	CASSPGRESYGYTF
TRBV5-1	13	-	TRBJ2-3	-	TGCGCCAGCAGCTTGGTAGCCGCAGATACGCAGTATTTT	CASSLVAADTQYF
TRBV3-1/TRBV3-2	18	-	TRBJ2-6	-	TGTGCCAGCAGCACCCACGGATTCGGGGAGTCTGGGGCCAACGTCCTGACTTTC	CASSTHGFGESGANVLTF
TRBV3-1/TRBV3-2	14	-	TRBJ2-3	TRBD1	TGTGCCAGCAGGACAGGGGTAGGCACAGATACGCAGTATTTT	CASRTGVGTDTQYF
TRBV9	15	-	TRBJ2-1	TRBD2	TGTGCCAGCAGCGTTAAGACTAGCGGGAGCAATGAGCAGTTCTTC	CASSVKTSGSNEQFF
TRBV25-1	14	-	TRBJ1-2	-	TGTGCCAGCAGTGAATTCCGGGACTCCTATGGCTACACCTTC	CASSEFRDSYGYTF
TRBV9	16	-	TRBJ1-3	-	TGTGCCAGCAGCCCTCACCCCGGGGCTTTAGGAAACACCATATATTTT	CASSPHPGALGNTIYF
TRBV4-3	15	-	TRBJ1-1	-	TGCGCCAGCAGCCAAGATTCTATACGGGACACTGAAGCTTTCTTT	CASSQDSIRDTEAFF
TRBV5-6	13	-	TRBJ2-5	-	TGTGCCAGCAGCTTGGCTTTAGTGGTCCCAGGGGACTTC	CASSLALVVPGDF
TRBV9	13	-	TRBJ2-1	TRBD2	TGTGCCAGCAGCGTAGCGGGGGGCAATGAGCAGTTCTTC	CASSVAGGNEQFF
TRBV5-1	14	few	TRBJ1-1	-	TGCGCCAGCAGCCTTGGCGGCGTCGGCACTGAAGCTTTCTTT	CASSLGGVGTEAFF
TRBV4-1	16	-	TRBJ2-5	TRBD2	TGCGCCAGCAGCCAAGATGGGACTAGAGGGCAAGAGACCCAGTACTTC	CASSQDGTRGQETQYF
TRBV18	16	-	TRBJ1-1	TRBD1	TGTGCCAGCTCACGTGGGACAGGGGACGTGAACACTGAAGCTTTCTTT	CASSRGTGDVNTEAFF
TRBV21-1	20	once	TRBJ1-3	-	TGTCCCCGCCGCCGCCGGGGGGGGGACAGGGGACCCAACCCGGGAAACACCATATATTTT	CPRRRRGGDRGPNPGNTIYF
TRBV29-1	14	-	TRBJ2-1	TRBD2	TGCAGCGCCGCACCGTGGGGGGGGGACAATGAGCAGTTCTTC	CSAAPWGGDNEQFF
TRBV5-4	16	-	TRBJ1-6	TRBD1	TGTGCCAGCAGCGCGGGACAGGGAGCCAGGTGGTCACCCCTCCACTTT	CASSAGQGARWSPLHF
TRBV4-3	15	-	TRBJ2-3	-	TGCGCCAGCAGTCTCTTGGCGGACAGCACAGATACGCAGTATTTT	CASSLLADSTDTQYF
TRBV15	15	few	TRBJ1-3	-	TGTGCCACCAGCAGAGATCGGTACTCTGGAAACACCATATATTTT	CATSRDRYSGNTIYF
TRBV5-4	16	-	TRBJ2-1	TRBD2	TGTGCCAGCAGCGGAGCGGGACTGAGCTCCTACAATGAGCAGTTCTTC	CASSGAGLSSYNEQFF
TRBV6-6	16	few	TRBJ1-5	TRBD1	TGTGCCAGCAGTCACAGGGGGCCCGGCCTTGGGCAGCCCCAGCATTTT	CASSHRGPGLGQPQHF
TRBV28	13	-	TRBJ1-2	TRBD1	TGTGCCAGCAGTCTCCGGGACAGGGGGGTCTACACCTTC	CASSLRDRGVYTF
TRBV6-5	16	-	TRBJ1-2	TRBD1	TGTGCCAGCAGTTACGTTAGGCAGGGGGGTTTTTATGGCTACACCTTC	CASSYVRQGGFYGYTF
TRBV6-2/TRBV6-3	16	-	TRBJ2-7	-	TGTGCCAGCAGTTACTCTCCAGGGTTTTCGAACTACGAGCAGTACTTC	CASSYSPGFSNYEQYF
TRBV4-2	15	-	TRBJ1-1	TRBD1	TGTGCCAGCAGCCGGGGACAGGGGTTGAACACTGAAGCTTTCTTT	CASSRGQGLNTEAFF
TRBV5-4	12	-	TRBJ1-2	TRBD1	TGTGCCAGCAATCGGGACAGTTATGGCTACACCTTC	CASNRDSYGYTF
TRBV12-5	16	-	TRBJ1-5	-	TGTGCTAGTGAAAACCAGGGGTTTAGGAGCAATCAGCCCCAGCATTTT	CASENQGFRSNQPQHF
TRBV4-2	18	-	TRBJ2-1	TRBD2	TGTGCCAGCAGCCAGACCCCCGTAGGACTAGCGGGAAACAATGAGCAGTTCTTC	CASSQTPVGLAGNNEQFF
TRBV10-2	14	-	TRBJ1-1	-	TGCGCCAGCAGTGAGGTGAGGCGAGGAACTGAAGCTTTCTTT	CASSEVRRGTEAFF
TRBV21-1	12	-	TRBJ1-5	-	TGTGCCAGCAGCAAACGGCGGCAGCCCCAGCATTTT	CASSKRRQPQHF
TRBV19	16	few	TRBJ2-3	TRBD2	TGTGCCAGTAGTATCTATGGGGGACTAGCTATAAATACGCAGTATTTT	CASSIYGGLAINTQYF
TRBV11-3	14	-	TRBJ2-7	-	TGTGCCAGCAGCTCGCGGGTGGGGGGTTACGAGCAGTACTTC	CASSSRVGGYEQYF
TRBV21-1	16	-	TRBJ1-5	-	TGTGCCAGCAGCACTAAGGGCCGAGTTAGCAATCAGCCCCAGCATTTT	CASSTKGRVSNQPQHF
TRBV21-1	15	-	TRBJ1-5	-	TGTGCCAGCAGCAAGGACAGGGGGCGCTTTCAGCCCCAGCATTTT	CASSKDRGRFQPQHF
TRBV20-1	14	-	TRBJ1-5	-	TGCAGTGCTAGTAGTGATGGAGGGGCTCAGCCCCAGCATTTT	CSASSDGGAQPQHF
TRBV23-1	16	medium-sized	TRBJ2-5	TRBD1	TGCGCCAGCAGTCACCTCAGGACAGGGCTAAGAAAGACCCAGTACTTC	CASSHLRTGLRKTQYF
TRBV5-1	14	-	TRBJ1-2	-	TGCGCCAGCAGCCCGGACTCCTTACCCTATGGCTACACCTTC	CASSPDSLPYGYTF
TRBV27	14	few	TRBJ1-3	-	TGTGCCAGCAGTTTAGAGCCAAGGGCTAACACCATATATTTT	CASSLEPRANTIYF
TRBV24-1	16	-	TRBJ1-5	TRBD1	TGTGCCACCAGTGACCCAGGGACAGGGCCTAATCAGCCCCAGCATTTT	CATSDPGTGPNQPQHF
TRBV7-2	13	-	TRBJ2-2	-	TGTGCCAGCAGCTTAGCGCGCAGGGGGGAGCTGTTTTTT	CASSLARRGELFF
TRBV12-5	14	-	TRBJ2-7	TRBD1	TGTGCTAGTGGTAGGGGGACAGGGAGGTACGAGCAGTACTTC	CASGRGTGRYEQYF
TRBV7-3	14	-	TRBJ1-1	-	TGTGCCAGCAGCTTAACCGCGGGGAACACTGAAGCTTTCTTT	CASSLTAGNTEAFF